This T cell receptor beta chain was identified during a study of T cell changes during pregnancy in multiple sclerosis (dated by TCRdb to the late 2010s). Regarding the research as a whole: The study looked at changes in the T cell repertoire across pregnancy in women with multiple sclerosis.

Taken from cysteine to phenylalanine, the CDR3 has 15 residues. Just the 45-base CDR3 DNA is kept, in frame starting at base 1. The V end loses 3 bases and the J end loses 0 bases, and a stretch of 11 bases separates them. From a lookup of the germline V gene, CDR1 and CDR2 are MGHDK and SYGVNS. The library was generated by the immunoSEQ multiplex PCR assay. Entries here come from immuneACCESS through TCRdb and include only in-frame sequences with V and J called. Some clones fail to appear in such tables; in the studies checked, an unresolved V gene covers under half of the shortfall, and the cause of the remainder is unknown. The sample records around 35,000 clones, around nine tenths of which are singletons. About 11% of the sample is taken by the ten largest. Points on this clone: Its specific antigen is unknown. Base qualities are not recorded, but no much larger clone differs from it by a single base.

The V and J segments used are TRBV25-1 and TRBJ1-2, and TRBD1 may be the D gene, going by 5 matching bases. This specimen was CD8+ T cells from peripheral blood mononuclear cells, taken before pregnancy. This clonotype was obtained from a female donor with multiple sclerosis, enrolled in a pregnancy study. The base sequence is TGTGCCAGCAGTGACGCGGGACGTGCTAACTATGGCTACACCTTC. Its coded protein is CASSDAGRANYGYTF.